This is a list of T cell receptor beta chains from one sample in a study of blood T cells in healthy people across ages. TCRdb re-analysed the 5' RACE reads in MiXCR, keeping a single row per CDR3 protein. In the table there are about 1.1 million distinct CDR3 sequences, around two fifths of which are singletons. What was sequenced was blood. Every receptor here comes from a man between 18 and 35 years old in good health. CDR3s include the opening cysteine and the closing phenylalanine or tryptophan. The D gene is left open where the match is weak. The size of a clone is reported for some rows only, either as once, few or many, or as a class for expanded clones.

v_call	j_call	cdr3_length	clone_size	d_call	cdr3_nt	cdr3_aa
TRBV12-5	TRBJ1-2	15	NA	NA	TGTGCTAGTGGTTTGTCACGAGGCGGCAACTATGGCTACACCTTC	CASGLSRGGNYGYTF
TRBV9	TRBJ2-1	15	few	TRBD1	TGTGCCAGCAGCGTTGGACAGGGAAATTACAATGAGCAGTTCTTC	CASSVGQGNYNEQFF
TRBV12-3/TRBV12-4	TRBJ1-1	14	few	TRBD1	TGTGCCAGCAGTGTCCGGGACAGGGAGACTGAAGCTTTCTTT	CASSVRDRETEAFF
TRBV7-8	TRBJ2-2	16	NA	TRBD1	TGTGCCAGCAGCTTATCGGGACAGGACTACACCGGGGAGCTGTTTTTT	CASSLSGQDYTGELFF
TRBV6-5	TRBJ1-2	12	few	NA	TGTGCCAGCAGTTCCCAGACAACTGGCTACACCTTC	CASSSQTTGYTF
TRBV3-1	TRBJ2-5	13	NA	NA	TGTGCCAGCAGCGGGGGGATACAAGAGACCCAGTACTTC	CASSGGIQETQYF
TRBV4-3	TRBJ1-5	15	NA	TRBD1	TGCGCCAGCAGCTGGGACAGGGAGAACAATCAGCCCCAGCATTTT	CASSWDRENNQPQHF
TRBV9	TRBJ2-3	12	few	NA	TGTGCCAGCAGCGCTACGGCGGATACGCAGTATTTT	CASSATADTQYF
TRBV28	TRBJ2-7	14	NA	TRBD2	TGTGCCAGCAGTTTCGCGGGAGGGTCCAACGAGCAGTACTTC	CASSFAGGSNEQYF
TRBV12-3/TRBV12-4	TRBJ2-7	12	NA	NA	TGTGCCAGCAGGGGGGGAACCTACGAGCAGTACTTC	CASRGGTYEQYF
TRBV29-1	TRBJ2-1	13	NA	TRBD1	TGCAGCGTTGAGACAGGGGGCGTAAATGAGCAGTTCTTC	CSVETGGVNEQFF
TRBV7-9	TRBJ2-1	13	NA	NA	TGTGCCAGCAGGGGGGCAGTACAGGGTGAGCAGTTCTTC	CASRGAVQGEQFF
TRBV25-1	TRBJ2-1	13	NA	NA	TGTGCCAGCAGTGAATCTGGGCAGGATGAGCAGTTCTTC	CASSESGQDEQFF
TRBV9	TRBJ2-1	15	few	TRBD2	TGTGCCAGCAGCGTAGGGGTAGCGGGGGGGTATGAGCAGTTCTTC	CASSVGVAGGYEQFF
TRBV6-1	TRBJ2-4	19	few	TRBD2	TGTGCCAGCAGTCGGCGACTAGCGGGGGCCCCCCTAGCCAAAAACATTCAGTACTTC	CASSRRLAGAPLAKNIQYF
TRBV11-2	TRBJ2-2	15	NA	NA	TGTGCCAGCAGCCGGGGGGACAGGAACACCGGGGAGCTGTTTTTT	CASSRGDRNTGELFF
TRBV15	TRBJ2-1	17	NA	NA	TGTGCCACCAGCTTCTTGGACCACAAAATCCTATACAATGAGCAGTTCTTC	CATSFLDHKILYNEQFF
TRBV6-1	TRBJ2-7	14	NA	TRBD1	TGTGCCAGCAGCGCTGGGACAGGGGGCAACGAGCAGTACTTC	CASSAGTGGNEQYF
TRBV12-3/TRBV12-4	TRBJ1-2	15	NA	NA	TGTGCCAGCAGCCAAAACGATGGCGGGTACGATGGCTACACCTTC	CASSQNDGGYDGYTF
TRBV5-1	TRBJ2-5	15	few	NA	TGCGCCAGCAGCTCGGGGGTTGCGTCCTTAGAGACCCAGTACTTC	CASSSGVASLETQYF
TRBV5-1	TRBJ1-1	14	few	NA	TGCGCCAGCAGCTTCGGGGTTAGGAACACTGAAGCTTTCTTT	CASSFGVRNTEAFF
TRBV28	TRBJ1-1	16	NA	NA	TGTGCCAGCGAACGGGGGTCCGCACGAATGAACACTGAAGCTTTCTTT	CASERGSARMNTEAFF
TRBV7-2	TRBJ2-3	16	NA	TRBD2	TGTGCCAGCAGCCCAACTAGCGGGGAGCTCACAGATACGCAGTATTTT	CASSPTSGELTDTQYF
TRBV5-5	TRBJ1-1	20	NA	NA	TGTGCCAGCAGCTTGACGGGACGGGGCAGGGCAACCATCATGAACACTGAAGCTTTCTTT	CASSLTGRGRATIMNTEAFF
TRBV12-3/TRBV12-4	TRBJ1-2	12	few	NA	TGTGCCAGCAGTCACGGACAGTTGGGCTACACCTTC	CASSHGQLGYTF
TRBV20-1	TRBJ2-3	14	once	NA	TGCAGTGCCCCGGACCTAAGGGCCCCAGATACGCAGTATTTT	CSAPDLRAPDTQYF
TRBV5-1	TRBJ2-1	16	NA	NA	TGCGCCAGCAGCTTGGGGGGTTCGACCTCCTACAATGAGCAGTTCTTC	CASSLGGSTSYNEQFF
TRBV7-9	TRBJ2-5	15	few	NA	TGTGCCAGCAGCTTGAACAGCTTGTTCCAAGAGACCCAGTACTTC	CASSLNSLFQETQYF
TRBV7-8	TRBJ2-3	16	few	TRBD1	TGTGCCAGCAGCACCGAGGGACAGGGAGTGGGAGATACGCAGTATTTT	CASSTEGQGVGDTQYF
TRBV4-3	TRBJ1-6	21	many	TRBD1	TGCGCCAGCAGCCAAGATTCGTTTGTCGGGACAGCTTTATTTACTAATTCACCCCTCCACTTT	CASSQDSFVGTALFTNSPLHF
TRBV12-3/TRBV12-4	TRBJ2-1	16	NA	NA	TGTGCCAGCAGTCACATCTACGGCGGGCAAAACAATGAGCAGTTCTTC	CASSHIYGGQNNEQFF
TRBV29-1	TRBJ1-1	11	few	NA	TGCAGCGTTGATACCCACACTGAAGCTTTCTTT	CSVDTHTEAFF
TRBV28	TRBJ1-1	14	few	NA	TGTGCCAGCATCCTCTCGGGGGATATCACTGAAGCTTTCTTT	CASILSGDITEAFF
TRBV7-2	TRBJ1-1	16	NA	NA	TGTGCCAGCAGCTTAGGTTCGCGGGGTGGAGACACTGAAGCTTTCTTT	CASSLGSRGGDTEAFF
TRBV20-1	TRBJ2-2	14	NA	NA	TGCAGTGCCGGATTCACAGGGTTCACCGGGGAGCTGTTTTTT	CSAGFTGFTGELFF
TRBV5-1	TRBJ2-7	13	many	NA	TGCGCCAGCAGCTTGATGGGTTCCTACGAGCAGTACTTC	CASSLMGSYEQYF
TRBV12-5	TRBJ1-1	17	NA	NA	TGTGCTAGTGGCCGACTCCTCAGGGGATCACTGAACACTGAAGCTTTCTTT	CASGRLLRGSLNTEAFF
TRBV11-1	TRBJ2-5	13	NA	NA	TGTGCCAGCAGAAGACAGAGCCAAGAGACCCAGTACTTC	CASRRQSQETQYF
TRBV5-1	TRBJ2-3	14	NA	NA	TGCGCCAGCAGCTCGCGTAACCCCACAGATACGCAGTATTTT	CASSSRNPTDTQYF
TRBV5-1	TRBJ2-3	13	few	NA	TGCGCCAGCAGACCAGAATTGGAAGATACGCAGTATTTT	CASRPELEDTQYF
TRBV4-3	TRBJ2-7	15	few	NA	TGCGCCAGCAGCCAAGATCACGGAGAGACCTACGAGCAGTACTTC	CASSQDHGETYEQYF
TRBV4-3	TRBJ2-7	14	NA	NA	TGCGCCAGCAGCCAAGGGCATGGCGATTATGAGCAGTACTTC	CASSQGHGDYEQYF
TRBV4-1	TRBJ2-1	14	NA	TRBD1	TGCGCCAGCAGCCAGTCCGGGACAGGGAAGGAGCAGTTCTTC	CASSQSGTGKEQFF
TRBV29-1	TRBJ2-3	14	NA	TRBD1	TGCAGCGTTGGGACAGGCACGGGGACAGATACGCAGTATTTT	CSVGTGTGTDTQYF
TRBV12-5	TRBJ2-6	15	few	NA	TGTGCTAGTGGTTTGGAACGCTCTGGGGCCAACGTCCTGACTTTC	CASGLERSGANVLTF
TRBV20-1	TRBJ2-3	15	few	TRBD2	TGCAGTGCTAGAGTTCCCGGACTAGGTACAGATACGCAGTATTTT	CSARVPGLGTDTQYF